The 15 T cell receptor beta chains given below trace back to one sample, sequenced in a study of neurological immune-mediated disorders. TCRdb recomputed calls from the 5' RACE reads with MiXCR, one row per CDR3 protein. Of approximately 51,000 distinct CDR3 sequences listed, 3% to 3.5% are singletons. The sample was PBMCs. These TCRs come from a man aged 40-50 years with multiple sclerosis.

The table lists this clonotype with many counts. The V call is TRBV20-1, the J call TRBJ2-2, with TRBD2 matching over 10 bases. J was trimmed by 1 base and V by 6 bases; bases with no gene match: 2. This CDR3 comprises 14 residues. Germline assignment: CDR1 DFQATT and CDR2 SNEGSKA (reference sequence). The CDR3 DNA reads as TGCAGTGCAAGACTAGCGGGGAACACCGGGGAGCTGTTTTTT. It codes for CSARLAGNTGELFF.

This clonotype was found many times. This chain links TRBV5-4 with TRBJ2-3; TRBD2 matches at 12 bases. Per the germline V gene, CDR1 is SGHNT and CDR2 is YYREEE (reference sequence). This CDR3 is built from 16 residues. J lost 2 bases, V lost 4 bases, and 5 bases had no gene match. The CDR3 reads CASSGGTSGYTDTQYF. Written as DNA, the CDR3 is TGTGCCAGCAGCGGAGGGACTAGCGGGTACACAGATACGCAGTATTTT. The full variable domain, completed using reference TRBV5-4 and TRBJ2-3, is ETGVTQSPTHLIKTRGQQVTLRCSSQSGHNTVSWYQQALGQGPQFIFQYYREEENGRGNFPPRFSGLQFPNYSSELNVNALELDDSALYLCASSGGTSGYTDTQYFGPGTRLTVL.

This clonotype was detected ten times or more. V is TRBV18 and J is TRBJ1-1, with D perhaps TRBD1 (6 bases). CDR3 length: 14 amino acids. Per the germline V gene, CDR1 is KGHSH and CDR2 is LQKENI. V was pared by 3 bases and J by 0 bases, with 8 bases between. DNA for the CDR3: TGTGCCAGCTCACCGCAGGGGATGAACACTGAAGCTTTCTTT. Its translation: CASSPQGMNTEAFF.

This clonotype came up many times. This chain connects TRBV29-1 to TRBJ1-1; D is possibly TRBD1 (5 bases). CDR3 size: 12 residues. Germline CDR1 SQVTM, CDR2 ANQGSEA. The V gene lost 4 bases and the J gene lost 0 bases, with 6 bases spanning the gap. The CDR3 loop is CSVGQMNTEAFF. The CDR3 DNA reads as TGCAGCGTTGGACAGATGAACACTGAAGCTTTCTTT.

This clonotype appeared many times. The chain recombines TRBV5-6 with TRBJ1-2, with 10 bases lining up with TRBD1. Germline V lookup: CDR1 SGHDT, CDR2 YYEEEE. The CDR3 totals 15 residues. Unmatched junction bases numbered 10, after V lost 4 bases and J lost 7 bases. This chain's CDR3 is CASSNLRQGARGYTF. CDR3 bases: TGTGCCAGCAGCAACCTACGACAGGGGGCGCGTGGCTACACCTTC.

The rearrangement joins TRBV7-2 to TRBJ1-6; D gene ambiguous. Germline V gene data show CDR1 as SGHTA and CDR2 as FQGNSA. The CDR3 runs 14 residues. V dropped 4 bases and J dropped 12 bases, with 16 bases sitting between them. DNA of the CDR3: TGTGCCAGCAGCTCGCCCCTCGCGGGGATACCCCTCCACTTT. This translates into CASSSPLAGIPLHF.

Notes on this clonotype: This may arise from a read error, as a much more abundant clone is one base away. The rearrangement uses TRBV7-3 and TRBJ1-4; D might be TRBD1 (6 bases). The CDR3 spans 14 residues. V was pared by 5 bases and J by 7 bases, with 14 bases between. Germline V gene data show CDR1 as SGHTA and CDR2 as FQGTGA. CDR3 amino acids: CASSEGGTGEKLFF. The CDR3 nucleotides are TGTGCCAGCAGCGAAGGGGGGACTGGTGAAAAACTGTTTTTT.

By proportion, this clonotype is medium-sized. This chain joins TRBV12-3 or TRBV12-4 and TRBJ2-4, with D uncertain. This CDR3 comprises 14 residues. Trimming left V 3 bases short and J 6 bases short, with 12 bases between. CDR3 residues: CASSLFGRGNIQYF. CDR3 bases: TGTGCCAGCAGTTTGTTTGGGCGAGGAAACATTCAGTACTTC.

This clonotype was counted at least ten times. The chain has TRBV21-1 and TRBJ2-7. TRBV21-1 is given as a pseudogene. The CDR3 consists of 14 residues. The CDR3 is CASSRSAPSYEQYF. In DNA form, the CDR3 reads TGTGCCAGCAGCAGGTCAGCTCCCTCCTACGAGCAGTACTTC.

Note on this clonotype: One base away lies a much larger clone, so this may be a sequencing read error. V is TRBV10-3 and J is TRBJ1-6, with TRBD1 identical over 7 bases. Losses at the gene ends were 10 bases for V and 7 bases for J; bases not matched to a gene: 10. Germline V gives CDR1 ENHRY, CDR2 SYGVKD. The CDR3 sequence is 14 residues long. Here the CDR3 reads CATAYDRDNSPLHF. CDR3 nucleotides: TGTGCCACCGCCTATGACAGGGACAATTCACCCCTCCACTTT.

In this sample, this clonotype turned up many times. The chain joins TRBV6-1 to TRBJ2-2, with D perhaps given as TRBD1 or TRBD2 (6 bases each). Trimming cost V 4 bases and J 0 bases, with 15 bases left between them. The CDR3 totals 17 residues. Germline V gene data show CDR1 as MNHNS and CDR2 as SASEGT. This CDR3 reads CASSGLGGTANTGELFF. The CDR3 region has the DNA TGTGCCAGCAGTGGGCTAGGGGGGACCGCGAACACCGGGGAGCTGTTTTTT.

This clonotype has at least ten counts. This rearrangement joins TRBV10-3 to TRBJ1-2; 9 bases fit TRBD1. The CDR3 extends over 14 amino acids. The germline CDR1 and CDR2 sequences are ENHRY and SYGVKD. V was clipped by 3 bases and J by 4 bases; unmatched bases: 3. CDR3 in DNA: TGTGCCATCAGTGACTCGACAGGGGGCTATGGCTACACCTTC. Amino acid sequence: CAISDSTGGYGYTF.

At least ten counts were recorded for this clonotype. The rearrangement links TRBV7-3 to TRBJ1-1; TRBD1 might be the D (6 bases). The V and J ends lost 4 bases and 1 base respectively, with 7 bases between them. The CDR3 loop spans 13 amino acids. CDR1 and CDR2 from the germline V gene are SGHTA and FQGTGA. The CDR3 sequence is CASSSQGNTEAFF. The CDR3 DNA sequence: TGTGCCAGCAGCTCACAGGGGAACACTGAAGCTTTCTTT.

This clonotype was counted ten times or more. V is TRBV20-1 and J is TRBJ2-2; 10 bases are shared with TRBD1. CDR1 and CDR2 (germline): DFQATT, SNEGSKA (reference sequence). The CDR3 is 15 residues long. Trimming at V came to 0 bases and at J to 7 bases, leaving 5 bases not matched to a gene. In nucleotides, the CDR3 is TGCAGTGCTAGAGATATCGGGACAGGGGACGGGGAGCTGTTTTTT. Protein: CSARDIGTGDGELFF.

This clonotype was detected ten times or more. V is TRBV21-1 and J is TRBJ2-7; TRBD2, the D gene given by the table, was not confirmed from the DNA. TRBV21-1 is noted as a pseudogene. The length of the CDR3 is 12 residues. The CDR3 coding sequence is TGTGCCAGCAGCAAAGTCGGGCTAGTGAAGTACTTC. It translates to CASSKVGLVKYF.